This record looks at one T cell receptor (beta chain) sequence and its context. This clonotype was seen more than once but under ten times. Its antigen is unknown. Nothing much larger sits one base from this clone, and base qualities are not available. From a lookup of the germline V gene, CDR1 and CDR2 are MDHEN and SYDVKM. Measured from the cysteine to the phenylalanine, the CDR3 is 14 residues long. CDR3 DNA only is kept here, 42 bases in frame from base 1. Deletion took 1 base off V and 0 bases off J, with a span of 7 bases between the germline ends. These data come from a study of identical twins (dated by TCRdb to about 2016). With regard to the full study: To test whether fetal clonotypes persist, the study used deep sequencing on TCR alpha and beta repertoires from monozygotic twins, unrelated adults of various ages, and cord blood. To rule out contamination, the twin experiments were replicated at different times with different library preparation protocols. Study-wide findings and limitations: Compared with coincidental sharing between unrelated individuals, out-of-frame TCR alpha sequences shared between twins had an excess of sequences with low generation probability. Abundant cord blood beta clonotypes had fewer insertions, young adult naive repertoires showed a similar but weaker trend, and memory repertoires showed no such trend. In monozygotic twins, out-of-frame TCR alpha sharing was systematically underestimated by recombination models, although the models agreed with sharing between unrelated individuals. In beta out-of-frame sequences, excess twin sharing was weaker, because having fewer shared sequences lowered the signal-to-noise ratio. Invariant T cells such as MAIT and iNKT could partly confound zero-insertion analyses, although diverse VJ usage argued against such confounding for most clonotypes. Conclusions relied on cross-sectional statistical analysis, since the same donors could not be followed over many years.

Every donor in the study was a healthy Caucasian. Library prep was done by 5' RACE. The instrument given in TCRdb is Illumina HiSeq 2000. A universal primer binding site was added through template switching, and the final cDNA carried a unique molecular identifier so that TCR cDNA molecules could be counted accurately. Specific primers in the conserved constant-segment region were used to synthesize first-strand cDNA for TCR alpha and beta chains. Each cDNA library was double barcoded, with a SMART-Mk sample barcode plus Illumina barcodes, to control for contamination. TruSeq adapter sequences and Illumina sample barcodes were added in two successive PCR steps. TCR alpha and beta cDNA libraries were sequenced on the Illumina HiSeq platform with custom primers. Per the original workflow: Raw reads were processed with MiGEC to extract unique molecular identifiers, and MiXCR was used to determine CDR3 positions. Recombination models were inferred per individual with the repgenHMM and IGoR tools using an EM algorithm. Shared clonotypes were analyzed with the tcR package in R, and sharing was normalized by the product of cloneset sizes. To study raw recombination free of thymic and clonal selection effects, out-of-frame nonproductive sequences were analyzed. TCRdb trimmed public reads at Q25 via fastp, called clones via MiXCR and kept in-frame beta chains. Rows are unified per CDR3 protein, each entry keeping the most common DNA and genes. TCRdb's processing, not the authors' own work, is the source of the V and J calls. For this sample the table gives around 1.7 million distinct CDR3 sequences, of which under 35% were detected only once. The top ten clones comprise around 0.25% of the sample.

The V gene is TRBV28 and the J gene is TRBJ2-7; no D gene is confidently identified. Sequencing used cord blood. The receptor was isolated from a newborn girl in good health. DNA sequence: TGTGCCAGCAGTTTATTCAAGAGCTCCTACGAGCAGTACTTC. This gives the protein CASSLFKSSYEQYF.